This TCR beta chain was profiled in a study of a mutant IDH1 vaccine in newly diagnosed glioma. The CDR3 loop spans 15 amino acids. In germline, CDR1 is LNHDA, CDR2 SQIVND (reference sequence). With 6 bases clipped from V and 6 bases from J, the junction kept 12 bases outside the gene matches. The time point here: week 5, during vaccination. A 20-mer mutant IDH1 peptide at 300 ug was injected subcutaneously with topical imiquimod. As to this clone: Its target is not known.

TCRdb's table, derived via immunoSEQ multiplex PCR, lists solely in-frame clones and lacks some. Of about 36,000 clones listed, about four fifths are singletons. This receptor was identified in a man over 45 with glioma. The chain is built from TRBV19 and TRBJ2-7, with TRBD1 identical over 9 bases. The sample in question was PBMCs, obtained from a glioma patient whose treatment included an IDH1 peptide vaccine. The CDR3 loop reads CASSLRDRVHGEQYF. The CDR3 DNA reads TGTGCCAGTAGCCTCCGGGACAGGGTTCACGGCGAGCAGTACTTC. Variable domain in full (rest from reference TRBV19 and TRBJ2-7): DGGITQSPKYLFRKEGQNVTLSCEQNLNHDAMYWYRQDPGQGLRLIYYSQIVNDFQKGDIAEGYSVSREKKESFPLTVTSAQKNPTAFYLCASSLRDRVHGEQYFGPGTRLTVT.